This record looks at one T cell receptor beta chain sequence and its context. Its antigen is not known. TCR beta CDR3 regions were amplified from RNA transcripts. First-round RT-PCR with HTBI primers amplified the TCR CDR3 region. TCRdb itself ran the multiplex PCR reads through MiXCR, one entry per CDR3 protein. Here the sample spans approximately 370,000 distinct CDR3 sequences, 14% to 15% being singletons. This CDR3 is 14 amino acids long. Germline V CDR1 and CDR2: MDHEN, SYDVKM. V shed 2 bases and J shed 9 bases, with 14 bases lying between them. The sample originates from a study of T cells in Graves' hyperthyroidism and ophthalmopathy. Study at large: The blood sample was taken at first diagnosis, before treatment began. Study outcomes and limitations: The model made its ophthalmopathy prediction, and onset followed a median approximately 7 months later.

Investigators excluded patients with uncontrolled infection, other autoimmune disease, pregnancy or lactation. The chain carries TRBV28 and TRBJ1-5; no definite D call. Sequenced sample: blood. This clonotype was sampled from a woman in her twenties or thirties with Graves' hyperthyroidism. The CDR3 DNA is TGTGCCAGCAGTTTAATTCCGCTGAGTGGGCCCCAGCATTTT. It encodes CASSLIPLSGPQHF. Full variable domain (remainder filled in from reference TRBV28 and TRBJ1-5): DVKVTQSSRYLVKRTGEKVFLECVQDMDHENMFWYRQDPGLGLRLIYFSYDVKMKEKGDIPEGYSVSREKKERFSLILESASTNQTSMYLCASSLIPLSGPQHFGDGTRLSIL.